This TCR beta chain was sequenced for a study of T cell clonality in common variable immunodeficiency. Using immunoSEQ multiplex PCR, the repertoire was profiled, and TCRdb retains in-frame clones only, with some absent. This repertoire lists approximately 51,000 clones without singletons; 5% to 6.5% sits in the top ten. Study-level findings and limits: Repertoire-complication correlations in CVID were limited by patient heterogeneity. Compared with controls, CVID subjects had fewer shared TCRbeta clones.

About this clone itself: Its cognate antigen is unknown.

The sequencing input was peripheral blood mononuclear cells. The origin of this receptor is a person aged 18 to 75 in good health.

The CDR3: CASSLTGWWGQYF. The CDR3 bases that were read are TGTGCCAGCAGCTTAACGGGGTGGTGGGGT. The chain combines TRBV7-9 with TRBJ2-4; possible D gene TRBD2, 5 bases. The read terminates 3 residues before the CDR3 end, so the remaining end is supplied by the germline J gene. The CDR3 is 13 residues long. CDR1 SEHNR and CDR2 FQNEAQ come from the germline V gene (reference sequence).